The clone carrying this T cell receptor (beta chain) was seen a few times. The germline V gene has CDR1 MNHNS and CDR2 SASEGT. CDR3 size: 14 residues. Unmatched junction bases numbered 4, after V lost 6 bases and J lost 2 bases. The study drew the donors from its approximately 120-subject validation cohort, separate from the approximately 700-subject first cohort. This sample is drawn from a study of cytomegalovirus exposure and HLA in healthy donors. Assay: immunoSEQ multiplex PCR; the TCRdb copy retains only in-frame clones and omits some. The sample records more than 250,000 clones, 86% being singletons.

Material for sequencing was PBMCs. This receptor was obtained from a woman between 18 and 29 years old in good health and CMV-seronegative. The gene calls are TRBV6-1 and TRBJ1-2, with 9 bases aligning to TRBD1. The chain's CDR3 is CASRETGGNYGYTF. In DNA, the CDR3 is TGTGCCAGCAGGGAAACAGGGGGCAACTATGGCTACACCTTC.